Included here is one T cell receptor (beta chain) sequence, with context. The source of the sample is a study of Ad26.COV2.S vaccination and SARS-CoV-2 variants. The repertoire was sequenced with immunoSEQ multiplex PCR; TCRdb's copy has only in-frame clones and lacks some. The sample shows hundreds of thousands of clones, roughly 90% of them seen only once. Unmatched junction bases numbered 5, after V lost 2 bases and J lost 3 bases. In germline, CDR1 is KGHDR, CDR2 SFDVKD. CDR3 length equals 17 residues. As for treatment: about 20 received Ad26.COV2.S at low or high dose, single or two shots; about 5 received placebo; per-sample allocation not given. Sampling was done on day 63 after the first vaccine or placebo injection.

The chain carries TRBV24-1 and TRBJ2-1; 11 nucleotides match TRBD2. The source is a person between 18 and 65 years old who received the Ad26.COV2.S COVID-19 vaccine or a placebo. The sample in question was peripheral blood, obtained in a trial of Ad26.COV2.S vaccine versus placebo. DNA for the CDR3: TGTGCCACCAGTGATTCGGGGGGGACTAGCGGCTACAATGAGCAGTTCTTC. Its protein is CATSDSGGTSGYNEQFF.